The clone carrying this TCR beta chain occurred a few times. CDR3 length equals 15 residues. From germline, CDR1 is MNHEY and CDR2 SVGAGI. The ends were cut back, 6 bases at V and 3 bases at J, with 16 bases in the middle. The data originate from a study of blood T cell repertoires in COVID-19. Profiled with immunoSEQ multiplex PCR; TCRdb holds only in-frame clones, not every one. The table has approximately 260,000 clones, 84% seen once. The sample was peripheral blood. The TCR originated in a human donor in a cohort sampled during active COVID-19. This chain joins TRBV6-5 and TRBJ2-3, with D perhaps matching TRBD2 (7 bases). This CDR3 reads CASRPWGGATDTQYF. CDR3 in DNA: TGTGCCAGCAGACCCTGGGGGGGGGCAACAGATACGCAGTATTTT.